One sample yielded the 15 T cell receptor beta chains listed below, sequenced in a study of human T cells and chemical hapten exposure. Time point defined: patch test 3, about 24 weeks after DPC sensitization. Noted treatment: therapeutic diphenylcyclopropenone sensitization with weekly scalp DPC. Using its own MiXCR run on the RACE reads, TCRdb lists one record per CDR3 protein. The sample consists of about 84,000 distinct CDR3 sequences, approximately 11% of them appearing once. Sample: whole blood, taken in connection with sensitization to the hapten diphenylcyclopropenone (DPC). These receptors all come from a woman aged 50 to 60 with alopecia areata. Some clones in this sample may be carry-over from other donors' samples.

This clonotype was recorded many times. V and J are TRBV7-9 and TRBJ1-1, with 7 bases lining up with TRBD1. Germline CDR1 is SEHNR and CDR2 is FQNEAQ (reference sequence). This CDR3 has 15 residues. Trimming took 5 bases from V and 0 from J; bases not matched to a gene: 6. CDR3 protein: CASSPGQALNTEAFF. The CDR3 DNA reads as TGTGCCAGCAGCCCCGGACAGGCTTTGAACACTGAAGCTTTCTTT.

This clonotype was found a few times. This chain connects TRBV7-8 to TRBJ2-4; either TRBD1 or TRBD2 may supply D (5 bases each). Germline V CDR1 and CDR2: SGHVS, FQNEAQ. CDR3 length equals 15 residues. V gave up 1 base and J gave up 3 bases, with 10 bases separating them. The CDR3 nucleotides are TGTGCCAGCAGCTTAGGTGGGGCGGGCAAAAACATTCAGTACTTC. Translation: CASSLGGAGKNIQYF. Filled out from reference TRBV7-8 and TRBJ2-4, the complete variable domain reads GAGVSQSPRYKVAKRGQDVALRCDPISGHVSLFWYQQALGQGPEFLTYFQNEAQLDKSGLPSDRFFAERPEGSVSTLKIQRTQQEDSAVYLCASSLGGAGKNIQYFGAGTRLSVL.

In this sample, this clonotype turned up many times. The rearrangement joins TRBV28 to TRBJ2-1; TRBD1 matches 9 bases. With V trimmed by 5 bases and J by 8 bases, 13 bases remained unmatched. The CDR3 consists of 16 residues. Germline V gene lookup returns CDR1 MDHEN and CDR2 SYDVKM. CDR3 sequence (DNA): TGTGCCAGCAGTAATACCGGGACAGGGATTGTGGATGAGCAGTTCTTC. Translated, it gives CASSNTGTGIVDEQFF.

The chain uses TRBV7-2 and TRBJ2-3; TRBD2 is a possible D gene (6 bases). Germline CDR1 is SGHTA and CDR2 is FQGNSA. V lost 0 bases and J lost 9, with 13 bases in between. The CDR3 totals 14 residues. This CDR3 is CASSLAGGGGTQYF. The CDR3 DNA reads as TGTGCCAGCAGCTTAGCCGGCGGAGGAGGGACGCAGTATTTT.

A few counts support this clonotype. The chain recombines TRBV6-6 with TRBJ2-5, with 7 bases matching TRBD2. The CDR3 loop spans 16 amino acids. The germline gives CDR1 MNHNY, CDR2 SVGAGI (reference sequence). J was trimmed by 3 bases and V by 5 bases; bases with no gene match: 12. In nucleotides, the CDR3 is TGTGCCAGCAGTCCTTCGGTGCGGGAGCGGGAAGAGACCCAGTACTTC. It yields the protein CASSPSVREREETQYF.

This clonotype has only a few counts. The V gene is TRBV29-1, the J gene TRBJ2-1; TRBD1 matches 7 bases. CDR3 length: 15 amino acids. J gave up 1 base and V 2 bases, and 5 bases lay outside the gene matches. CDR1 SQVTM and CDR2 ANQGSEA come from the germline V gene. The CDR3: CSVEPTGKSYNEQFF. CDR3 DNA sequence: TGCAGCGTTGAACCGACAGGGAAATCCTACAATGAGCAGTTCTTC.

This clonotype has at least ten counts. This sequence joins TRBV24-1 and TRBJ1-5, with a tentative D call TRBD1 (5 bases). This CDR3 region has 15 residues. Germline lookup yields CDR1 KGHDR and CDR2 SFDVKD. Trimming took 4 bases from V and 6 from J, leaving 15 bases between them. DNA of the CDR3: TGTGCCACCAGTGACGCCGGTGACAGAGGTCAGCCCCAGCATTTT. It codes for CATSDAGDRGQPQHF.

This clonotype was seen more than once but under ten times. This chain connects TRBV7-2 to TRBJ2-7, with D maybe TRBD2 (5 bases). Trimming pared 1 base from V and 2 bases from J, leaving 9 bases between. Germline V gene data show CDR1 as SGHTA and CDR2 as FQGNSA. There are 14 residues in the CDR3. CDR3 amino acids: CASSLDPGTYEQYF. In DNA form, the CDR3 reads TGTGCCAGCAGCTTAGACCCGGGGACCTACGAGCAGTACTTC.

This chain connects TRBV7-2 to TRBJ2-7; D remains unclear. V shed 2 bases and J shed 0 bases, with 5 bases lying between them. Germline V gene lookup returns CDR1 SGHTA and CDR2 FQGNSA. CDR3 length equals 13 residues. The CDR3 reads CASSLRPSYEQYF. The CDR3 DNA reads as TGTGCCAGCAGCTTACGGCCCTCCTACGAGCAGTACTTC.

This clonotype showed up many times. The rearrangement uses TRBV7-9 and TRBJ1-2, with 8 bases matching TRBD1. The CDR3 is 15 residues long. CDR1 SEHNR and CDR2 FQNEAQ come from the germline V gene (reference sequence). V shed 11 bases and J 3 bases; nucleotides not matched to a gene: 14. In nucleotides, the CDR3 is TGTGCCGCCGAGGGACAGGACTCAAATTACTATGGCTACACCTTC. It encodes CAAEGQDSNYYGYTF.

This sequence joins TRBV9 and TRBJ1-3; 8 nucleotides agree with TRBD1. J gave up 2 bases and V 2 bases, and 6 bases lay outside the gene matches. Germline CDR1 and CDR2: SGDLS and YYNGEE. The CDR3 covers 16 residues. This chain's CDR3 is CASSVGQGAAGNTIYF. CDR3 DNA sequence: TGTGCCAGCAGCGTTGGGCAGGGGGCTGCTGGAAACACCATATATTTT.

This clonotype was counted many times. The J gene is TRBJ2-1, the V gene TRBV19; 14 bases map to TRBD2. The V segment lost 1 base and the J segment 9 bases; nucleotides outside the gene matches: 2. Germline V gene lookup returns CDR1 LNHDA and CDR2 SQIVND (reference sequence). The CDR3 length is 15 residues. CDR3 protein: CASSIAGLAGGEQFF. CDR3 sequence (DNA): TGTGCCAGTAGTATAGCCGGACTAGCGGGAGGTGAGCAGTTCTTC.

This clonotype was counted many times. The gene calls are TRBV29-1 and TRBJ2-7; D might be TRBD2 (7 bases). Trimming took off 3 bases at V and 13 bases at J, with 19 bases between the two ends. CDR1 and CDR2 (germline): SQVTM, ANQGSEA. CDR3 size: 12 residues. The CDR3 loop reads CSVEAGATVVYF. CDR3 DNA: TGCAGCGTTGAGGCGGGGGCCACCGTGGTATACTTC.

In its sample, this clonotype was seen a few times. The chain has TRBV28 and TRBJ2-1; D might be TRBD2 (5 bases). The V and J ends lost 4 bases and 3 bases respectively, with 10 bases between them. Germline values: CDR1 MDHEN, CDR2 SYDVKM. This CDR3 comprises 14 residues. The CDR3 sequence is CASSYTGYYNEQFF. CDR3 nucleotide sequence: TGTGCCAGCAGTTATACGGGGTACTACAATGAGCAGTTCTTC.

This clonotype was seen many times. This chain links TRBV21-1 with TRBJ2-6; no DNA check was done on the table's D call, TRBD1. TRBV21-1 has pseudogene status. The CDR3 is made up of 18 amino acids. CDR3 bases: TGTGCCAGCAGCAAAGAACCCGGTCCCTCCTCTGGGGCCAACGTCCTGACTTTC. Residues: CASSKEPGPSSGANVLTF.